One sample yielded the 9 T cell receptor beta chains listed below, sequenced in a study of regulatory T cells in long-lasting Graves disease. The time point is: persistent/refractory GD, antithyroid drugs over 5 years with positive TRAb. PBMCs were the source of the RNA used for TCR sequencing. Through Arm-PCR of CDR3 regions and iRepertoire HTBI primers, TCR beta libraries were built. Each CDR3 protein is one row after TCRdb ran MiXCR on the multiplex PCR reads. The top ten clones hold around 42% of a sample with approximately 690,000 distinct CDR3 sequences, 25% to 35% of them seen once. The source was peripheral blood mononuclear cells (PBMCs), collected when the disease was refractory, from a patient treated with antithyroid drugs. These receptors were collected from a female donor with Graves disease.

In its sample, this clonotype was seen a few times. The V gene is TRBV29-1, the J gene TRBJ2-5, with 8 bases lining up with TRBD2. CDR3 length equals 15 residues. Germline CDR1 and CDR2: SQVTM and ANQGSEA. V lost 3 bases and J lost 4; bases outside the gene matches: 10. CDR3 DNA sequence: TGCAGCGTTGAGAGCGGGAGTCTAGAAACAGAGACCCAGTACTTC. Translated, it gives CSVESGSLETETQYF.

In its sample, this clonotype was seen a few times. The chain employs TRBV11-1 and TRBJ2-6; D uncertain. From germline, CDR1 is SGHAT and CDR2 FQDESV (reference sequence). The CDR3 contains 15 residues. With 5 bases removed from V and 5 bases from J, the gap between germline ends came to 13 bases. CDR3: CASSQRRDRANVLTF. The CDR3 DNA is TGTGCCAGCAGCCAGCGTCGAGATCGGGCCAACGTCCTGACTTTC.

The chain employs TRBV10-2 and TRBJ1-1; D might be TRBD1 (6 bases). The germline gives CDR1 WSHSY, CDR2 SAAADI. This CDR3 contains 15 residues. The V end lost 7 bases, the J end lost 5 bases, and 20 bases lay between the germline ends. Here the CDR3 reads CASKIRDTLKTEAFF. CDR3 nucleotides: TGCGCCAGCAAGATTCGGGACACCCTAAAGACTGAAGCTTTCTTT.

Only a few counts were recorded for this clonotype. The rearrangement links TRBV20-1 to TRBJ2-1; D remains unclear. V lost 0 bases and J lost 0, with 6 bases in between. The CDR3 sequence is 14 residues long. Per the germline V gene, CDR1 is DFQATT and CDR2 is SNEGSKA (reference sequence). The CDR3 coding sequence is TGCAGTGCTAGAGATAAGCTCTCCTACAATGAGCAGTTCTTC. Protein: CSARDKLSYNEQFF.

This sequence joins TRBV10-3 and TRBJ1-1; a possible D gene is TRBD1 (6 bases). Trimming took off 11 bases at V and 0 bases at J, with 16 bases between the two ends. Germline V gene sequence: CDR1 ENHRY, CDR2 SYGVKD. The CDR3 has 14 amino acids. CDR3: CASDEQGMNTEAFF. CDR3 coding DNA: TGTGCCTCCGATGAGCAGGGGATGAACACTGAAGCTTTCTTT.

The chain couples TRBV12-3 or TRBV12-4 to TRBJ2-7; a possible D gene is TRBD2 (7 bases). Trimming cost V 5 bases and J 2 bases, with 13 bases left between them. The CDR3 totals 14 residues. The CDR3 bases are TGTGCCAGCAGTGCAAGAGGGGGGGCCTACGAGCAGTACTTC. This sequence encodes CASSARGGAYEQYF.

This chain links TRBV5-1 with TRBJ1-6, with a weak D call TRBD1 (5 bases). Germline loops: CDR1 SGHRS, CDR2 YFSETQ. The V end lost 1 base, the J end lost 5 bases, and 10 bases lay between the germline ends. This CDR3 contains 15 residues. The DNA for the CDR3 is TGCGCCAGCAGCTTGCGGGGCCAGCATAATTCACCCCTCCACTTT. This sequence encodes CASSLRGQHNSPLHF. The whole variable domain, filled in from reference TRBV5-1 and TRBJ1-6, reads KAGVTQTPRYLIKTRGQQVTLSCSPISGHRSVSWYQQTPGQGLQFLFEYFSETQRNKGNFPGRFSGRQFSNSRSEMNVSTLELGDSALYLCASSLRGQHNSPLHFGNGTRLTVT.

The chain employs TRBV19 and TRBJ2-2, with TRBD1 matching 12 bases. The CDR3 length is 16 residues. Germline loops: CDR1 LNHDA, CDR2 SQIVND (reference sequence). With 7 bases clipped from V and 9 bases from J, the junction kept 12 bases outside the gene matches. The CDR3 nucleotides read TGTGCCAGTATCCGGCCGGGACAGGGGGCAACCCGGGAGCTGTTTTTT. The encoded protein is CASIRPGQGATRELFF.

This clonotype was detected only a few times. This sequence joins TRBV28 and TRBJ1-6; no firm D call. Trimming stripped 6 bases from V and 7 bases from J, with 10 bases between. The CDR3 totals 13 residues. CDR1 MDHEN and CDR2 SYDVKM come from the germline V gene. The CDR3 DNA is TGTGCCAGCAGAGGCAGGTTAAATTCACCCCTCCACTTT. Its protein is CASRGRLNSPLHF.